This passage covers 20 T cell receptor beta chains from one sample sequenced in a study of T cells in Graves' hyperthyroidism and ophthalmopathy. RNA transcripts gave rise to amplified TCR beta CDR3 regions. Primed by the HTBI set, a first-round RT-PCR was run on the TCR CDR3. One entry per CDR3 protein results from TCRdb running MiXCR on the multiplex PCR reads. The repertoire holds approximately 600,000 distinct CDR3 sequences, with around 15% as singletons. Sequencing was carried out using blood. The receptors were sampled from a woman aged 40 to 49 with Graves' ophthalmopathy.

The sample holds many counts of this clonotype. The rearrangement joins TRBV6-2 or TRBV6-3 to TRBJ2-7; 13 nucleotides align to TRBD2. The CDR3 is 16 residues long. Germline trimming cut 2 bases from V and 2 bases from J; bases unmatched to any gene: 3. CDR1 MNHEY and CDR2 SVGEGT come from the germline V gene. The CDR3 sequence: CASSYPGLAGTYEQYF. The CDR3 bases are TGTGCCAGCAGTTACCCGGGACTAGCGGGGACCTACGAGCAGTACTTC.

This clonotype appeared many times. CDR3 sequence: CASSFGTGVGYTF. Written as DNA, the CDR3 is TGTGCCAGCAGTTTTGGGACAGGGGTTGGCTACACCTTC. V is TRBV28 and J is TRBJ1-2, with 10 positions matching TRBD1. The germline gives CDR1 MDHEN, CDR2 SYDVKM. The junction had 2 bases not matched to a gene; V was cut back by 3 bases and J by 7 bases. The CDR3 is 13 amino acids.

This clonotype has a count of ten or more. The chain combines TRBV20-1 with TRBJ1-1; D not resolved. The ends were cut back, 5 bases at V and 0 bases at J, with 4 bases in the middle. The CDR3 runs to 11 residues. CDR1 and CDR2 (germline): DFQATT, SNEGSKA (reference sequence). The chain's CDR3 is CSAQVNTEAFF. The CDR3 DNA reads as TGCAGTGCTCAAGTGAACACTGAAGCTTTCTTT.

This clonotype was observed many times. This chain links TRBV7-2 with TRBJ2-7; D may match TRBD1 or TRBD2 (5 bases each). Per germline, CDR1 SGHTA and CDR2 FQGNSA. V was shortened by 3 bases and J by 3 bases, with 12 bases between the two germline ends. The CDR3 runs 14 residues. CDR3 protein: CASSFSGGNYEQYF. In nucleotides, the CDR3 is TGTGCCAGCAGCTTTTCTGGGGGAAACTACGAGCAGTACTTC.

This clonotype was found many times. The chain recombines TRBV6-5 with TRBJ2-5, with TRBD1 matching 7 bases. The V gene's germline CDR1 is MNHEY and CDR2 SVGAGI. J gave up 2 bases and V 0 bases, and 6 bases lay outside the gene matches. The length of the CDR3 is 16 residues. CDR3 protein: CASSYSESGGQETQYF. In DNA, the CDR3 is TGTGCCAGCAGTTACTCGGAGTCAGGGGGTCAAGAGACCCAGTACTTC.

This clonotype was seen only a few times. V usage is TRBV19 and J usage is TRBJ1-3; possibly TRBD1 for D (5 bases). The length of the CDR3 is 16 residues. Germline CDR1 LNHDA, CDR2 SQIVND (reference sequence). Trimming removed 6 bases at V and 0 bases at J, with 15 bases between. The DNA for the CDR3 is TGTGCCAGTAGCCCTGGACACAGGAGCTCTGGAAACACCATATATTTT. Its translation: CASSPGHRSSGNTIYF.

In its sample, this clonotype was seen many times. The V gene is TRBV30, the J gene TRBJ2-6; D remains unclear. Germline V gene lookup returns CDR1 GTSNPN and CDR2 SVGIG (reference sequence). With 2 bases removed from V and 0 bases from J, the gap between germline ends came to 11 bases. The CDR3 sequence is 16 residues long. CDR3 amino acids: CAWSSGFGSGANVLTF. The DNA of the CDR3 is TGTGCCTGGAGTTCCGGTTTTGGCTCTGGGGCCAACGTCCTGACTTTC. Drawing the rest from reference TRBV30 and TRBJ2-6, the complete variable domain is SQTIHQWPATLVQPVGSPLSLECTVEGTSNPNLYWYRQAAGRGLQLLFYSVGIGQISSEVPQNLSASRPQDRQFILSSKKLLLSDSGFYLCAWSSGFGSGANVLTFGAGSRLTVL.

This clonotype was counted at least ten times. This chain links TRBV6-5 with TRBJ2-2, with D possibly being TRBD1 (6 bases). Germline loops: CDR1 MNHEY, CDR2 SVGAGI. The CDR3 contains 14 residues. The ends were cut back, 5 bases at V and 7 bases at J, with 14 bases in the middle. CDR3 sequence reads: CASSLQGYDGELFF. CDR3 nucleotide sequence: TGTGCCAGCAGTCTACAGGGATATGACGGGGAGCTGTTTTTT.

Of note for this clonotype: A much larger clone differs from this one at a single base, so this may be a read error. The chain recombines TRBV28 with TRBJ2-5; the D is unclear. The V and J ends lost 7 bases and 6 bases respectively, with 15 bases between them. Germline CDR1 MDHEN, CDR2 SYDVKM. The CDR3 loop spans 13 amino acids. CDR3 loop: CASTLGLSQTQYF. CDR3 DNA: TGTGCCAGCACCTTAGGGTTGTCGCAGACCCAGTACTTC.

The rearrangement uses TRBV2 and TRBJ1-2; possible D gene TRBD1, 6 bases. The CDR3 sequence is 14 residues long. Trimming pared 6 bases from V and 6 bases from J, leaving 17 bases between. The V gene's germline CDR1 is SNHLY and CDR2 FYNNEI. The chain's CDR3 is CASRPGHSRDGYTF. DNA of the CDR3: TGTGCCAGCAGACCGGGACACTCCAGGGATGGCTACACCTTC.

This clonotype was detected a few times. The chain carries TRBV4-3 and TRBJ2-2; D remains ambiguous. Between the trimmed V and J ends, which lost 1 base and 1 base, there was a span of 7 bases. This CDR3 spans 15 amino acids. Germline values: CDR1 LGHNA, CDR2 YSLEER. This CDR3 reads CASSQARMNTGELFF. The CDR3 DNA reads TGCGCCAGCAGCCAAGCCAGGATGAACACCGGGGAGCTGTTTTTT.

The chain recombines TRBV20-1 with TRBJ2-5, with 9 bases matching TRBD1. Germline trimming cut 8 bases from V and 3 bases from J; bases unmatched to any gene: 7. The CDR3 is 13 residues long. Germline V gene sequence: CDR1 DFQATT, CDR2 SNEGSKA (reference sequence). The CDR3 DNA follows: TGCAGTCAGCAAGGGGACAGGGAAGAGACCCAGTACTTC. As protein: CSQQGDREETQYF.

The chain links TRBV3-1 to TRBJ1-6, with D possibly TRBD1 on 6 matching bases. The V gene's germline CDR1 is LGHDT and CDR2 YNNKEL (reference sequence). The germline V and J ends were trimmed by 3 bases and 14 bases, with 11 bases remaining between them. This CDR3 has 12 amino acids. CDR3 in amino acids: CASSQQGSSLHF. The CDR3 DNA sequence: TGTGCCAGCAGCCAGCAGGGGTCTTCCCTCCACTTT.

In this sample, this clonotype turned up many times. The CDR3 region is CASSLRGKSDEQYF. CDR3 DNA sequence: TGTGCCAGCAGTTTAAGGGGAAAATCCGACGAGCAGTACTTC. V usage is TRBV12-3 or TRBV12-4 and J usage is TRBJ2-7, with a tentative D call TRBD1 (5 bases). CDR3 length equals 14 residues. Trimming cost V 2 bases and J 5 bases, with 13 bases left between them.

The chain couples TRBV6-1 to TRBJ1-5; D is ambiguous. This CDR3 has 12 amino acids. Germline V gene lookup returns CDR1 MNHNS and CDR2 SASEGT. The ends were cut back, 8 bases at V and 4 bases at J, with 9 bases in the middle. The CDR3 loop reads CASWRVNQPQHF. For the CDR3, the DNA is TGTGCCAGCTGGCGGGTAAATCAGCCCCAGCATTTT.

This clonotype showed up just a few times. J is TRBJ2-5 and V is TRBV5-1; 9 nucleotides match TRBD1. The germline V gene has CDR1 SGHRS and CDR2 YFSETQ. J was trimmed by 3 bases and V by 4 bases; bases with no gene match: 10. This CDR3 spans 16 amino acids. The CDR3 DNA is TGCGCCAGCAGCCGCGACAGGGGGGGCGGTGAAGAGACCCAGTACTTC. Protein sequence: CASSRDRGGGEETQYF.

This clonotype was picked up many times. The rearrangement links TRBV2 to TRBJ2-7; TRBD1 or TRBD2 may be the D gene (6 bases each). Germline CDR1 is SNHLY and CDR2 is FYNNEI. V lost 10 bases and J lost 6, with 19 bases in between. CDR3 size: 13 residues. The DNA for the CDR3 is TGTGCCACCAGGGGACTGGTGAAGCGCGAGCAGTACTTC. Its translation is CATRGLVKREQYF.

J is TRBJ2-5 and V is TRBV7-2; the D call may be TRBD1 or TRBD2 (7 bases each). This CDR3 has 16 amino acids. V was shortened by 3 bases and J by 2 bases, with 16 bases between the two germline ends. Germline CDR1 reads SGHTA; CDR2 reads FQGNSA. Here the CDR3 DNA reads TGTGCCAGCAGCTTGGGCGCAGGGGGGGAACAAGAGACCCAGTACTTC. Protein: CASSLGAGGEQETQYF.

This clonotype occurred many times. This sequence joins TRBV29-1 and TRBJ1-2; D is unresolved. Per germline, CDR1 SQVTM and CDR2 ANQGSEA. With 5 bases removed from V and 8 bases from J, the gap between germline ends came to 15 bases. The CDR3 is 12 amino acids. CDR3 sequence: CSVTEAGWGYTF. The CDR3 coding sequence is TGCAGCGTTACAGAGGCCGGTTGGGGCTACACCTTC.

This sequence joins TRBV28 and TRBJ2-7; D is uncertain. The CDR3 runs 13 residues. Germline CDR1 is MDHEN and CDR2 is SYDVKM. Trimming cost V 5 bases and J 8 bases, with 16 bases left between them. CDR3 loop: CASSLGSVRKQYF. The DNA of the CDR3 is TGTGCCAGCAGTCTAGGTTCAGTCAGGAAGCAGTACTTC. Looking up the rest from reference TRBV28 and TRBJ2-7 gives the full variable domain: DVKVTQSSRYLVKRTGEKVFLECVQDMDHENMFWYRQDPGLGLRLIYFSYDVKMKEKGDIPEGYSVSREKKERFSLILESASTNQTSMYLCASSLGSVRKQYFGPGTRLTVT.